Below, 30 T cell receptor beta chains from the same sample are listed, as sequenced in a study of T cell repertoires in cytomegalovirus infection. These receptors lack a known antigen. Using its own MiXCR run on the reads, TCRdb lists one record per CDR3 protein. The sample has roughly 920,000 distinct CDR3 sequences, approximately 33% seen once; the top ten hold around an eighth. The sample was cultured CD8+ T cells from PBMCs, taken from culture after CMV antigen stimulation. The receptors here all came from a human donor in good health (CMV status not recorded). Some clones in this sample may be carry-over from other donors' samples.

The V gene is TRBV18, the J gene TRBJ2-1; D is uncertain. V lost 0 bases, J lost 0 bases, and 9 bases lay in between. Germline V CDR1 and CDR2: KGHSH, LQKENI. The CDR3 consists of 16 residues. CDR3 DNA sequence: TGTGCCAGCTCACCACCCGATTTCGGCTCCTACAATGAGCAGTTCTTC. Translated: CASSPPDFGSYNEQFF.

A few counts support this clonotype. The rearrangement joins TRBV7-6 to TRBJ2-2; D is unclear. V was pared by 7 bases and J by 6 bases, with 6 bases between. The CDR3 sequence is 11 residues long. Germline V gene sequence: CDR1 SGHVS, CDR2 FNYEAQ. CDR3 amino acids: CASIIAGELFF. Here the CDR3 DNA reads TGTGCCAGCATTATCGCCGGGGAGCTGTTTTTT.

This clonotype has more than one count but fewer than ten. This chain connects TRBV19 to TRBJ2-2; 9 bases agree with TRBD1. The CDR3 length is 15 residues. The germline V gene has CDR1 LNHDA and CDR2 SQIVND (reference sequence). Trimming at V came to 8 bases and at J to 4 bases, leaving 8 bases not matched to a gene. The CDR3 DNA reads as TGTGCCAGTCACCCTCGGGACAGGGTCACCGGGGAGCTGTTTTTT. Translated: CASHPRDRVTGELFF.

This clonotype appeared many times. The V gene is TRBV7-2, the J gene TRBJ2-3; 8 bases agree with TRBD2. CDR3 length: 17 amino acids. The J segment lost 0 bases and the V segment lost 3 bases, leaving 8 bases of the junction unmatched. Germline assignment: CDR1 SGHTA and CDR2 FQGNSA. CDR3 nucleotides: TGTGCCAGCAGCTTTATAGCGGGGTTAACTAGCACAGATACGCAGTATTTT. It specifies CASSFIAGLTSTDTQYF.

This clonotype has a count of ten or more. Here the CDR3 DNA reads TGTGCCAGCAGTTTAGAGGGAGCAGAGACAGATACGCAGTATTTT. This gives the protein CASSLEGAETDTQYF. The chain uses TRBV27 and TRBJ2-3; possibly TRBD2 for D (5 bases). The CDR3 has 15 amino acids. Germline V CDR1 and CDR2: MNHEY, SMNVEV (reference sequence). The ends were cut back, 2 bases at V and 3 bases at J, with 12 bases in the middle.

The V gene is TRBV7-2, the J gene TRBJ1-6; D is possibly TRBD1 (5 bases). This CDR3 has 15 residues. V lost 1 base, J lost 8 bases, and 12 bases lay in between. CDR1 is SGHTA, CDR2 FQGNSA, per germline. The CDR3 bases are TGTGCCAGCAGCTTAGAGGCCAGGGCCTATTCACCCCTCCACTTT. This sequence encodes CASSLEARAYSPLHF.

A remark on this clonotype: One base away lies a much larger clone, so this may be a sequencing read error. V is TRBV7-2 and J is TRBJ2-1, with 7 bases lining up with TRBD1. With V trimmed by 9 bases and J by 9 bases, 11 bases remained unmatched. The CDR3 length is 13 residues. Per germline, CDR1 SGHTA and CDR2 FQGNSA. This CDR3 reads CARSGGQESEQFF. CDR3 in DNA: TGTGCCAGAAGTGGAGGACAGGAGAGTGAGCAGTTCTTC.

The V gene is TRBV7-9, the J gene TRBJ2-1, with D uncertain. Trimming pared 3 bases from V and 5 bases from J, leaving 17 bases between. Germline V CDR1 and CDR2: SEHNR, FQNEAQ (reference sequence). This CDR3 comprises 16 residues. Here the CDR3 DNA reads TGTGCCAGCAGCTTCCCCAGTTGGAGCGTAGACAATGAGCAGTTCTTC. Amino acid sequence: CASSFPSWSVDNEQFF.

This clonotype was recorded once. V gene TRBV18 combines with J gene TRBJ1-2; 7 bases are shared with TRBD1. V shed 3 bases and J 7 bases; nucleotides not matched to a gene: 14. The germline V gene encodes CDR1 KGHSH and CDR2 LQKENI. The CDR3 consists of 16 residues. Here the CDR3 DNA reads TGTGCCAGCTCACCCCCGCCACAGGGGAACGTCCCTGGCTACACCTTC. Translated: CASSPPPQGNVPGYTF. The whole variable domain, remainder taken from reference TRBV18 and TRBJ1-2, is NAGVMQNPRHLVRRRGQEARLRCSPMKGHSHVYWYRQLPEEGLKFMVYLQKENIIDESGMPKERFSAEFPKEGPSILRIQQVVRGDSAAYFCASSPPPQGNVPGYTFGSGTRLTVV.

On this clonotype itself: This may be a read error, as it is one base from a much larger clone. The chain carries TRBV7-9 and TRBJ2-7; possibly TRBD1 for D (6 bases). The germline V and J ends were trimmed by 6 bases and 6 bases, with 30 bases remaining between them. Germline CDR1 SEHNR, CDR2 FQNEAQ (reference sequence). This CDR3 spans 18 amino acids. The CDR3 spells CASRPNPTRDKGLGEQYF. The CDR3 bases are TGTGCCAGCAGACCAAATCCGACCCGGGACAAGGGTCTCGGCGAGCAGTACTTC.

This chain's CDR3 is CASSLRGSPYEQYF. CDR3 nucleotides: TGTGCCAGCAGCCTGAGGGGGAGTCCCTACGAGCAGTACTTC. The V gene is TRBV12-3 or TRBV12-4, the J gene TRBJ2-7, with D tentatively TRBD1 (6 bases). The CDR3 is made up of 14 amino acids. V was trimmed by 6 bases and J by 2 bases, leaving 14 bases between them.

The table lists this clonotype with a few counts. The rearrangement links TRBV6-1 to TRBJ2-4; TRBD2 might be the D (6 bases). V lost 8 bases and J 8 bases, leaving 7 bases between the germline ends. This CDR3 is 10 amino acids long. CDR1 is MNHNS and CDR2 is SASEGT in the germline V gene. This CDR3 reads CASGGYIQYF. The CDR3 nucleotides read TGTGCCAGCGGGGGGTACATTCAGTACTTC.

The gene calls are TRBV6-5 and TRBJ1-4; D possibly corresponds to TRBD1 (5 bases). The CDR3 consists of 14 residues. V was pared by 6 bases and J by 8 bases, with 16 bases between. CDR1 is MNHEY and CDR2 is SVGAGI in the germline V gene. CDR3 amino acids: CASRIGDPREKLFF. In DNA, the CDR3 is TGTGCCAGCAGGATAGGGGACCCAAGGGAAAAACTGTTTTTT.

This clonotype was detected a few times. V is TRBV14 and J is TRBJ2-5; no firm D call. Germline CDR1 SGHDN, CDR2 FVKESK. CDR3 size: 15 residues. V gave up 3 bases and J gave up 2 bases, with 13 bases separating them. The CDR3 region is CASSQIGRVQETQYF. The DNA of the CDR3 is TGTGCCAGCAGCCAGATAGGACGGGTACAAGAGACCCAGTACTTC.

This clonotype has more than one count but fewer than ten. The chain employs TRBV5-4 and TRBJ1-2, with D uncertain. The CDR3 covers 18 residues. Trimming removed 0 bases from V and 4 bases from J, with 22 bases in between. Germline lookup yields CDR1 SGHNT and CDR2 YYREEE (reference sequence). DNA for the CDR3: TGTGCCAGCAGCTTGGGGGAAGGTACCCTATTCACCCTCTATGGCTACACCTTC. It codes for CASSLGEGTLFTLYGYTF.

This clonotype was picked up many times. One end of the junction does not line up with germline, which may come from a read error. This chain connects TRBV12-3 or TRBV12-4 to TRBJ2-1, with unresolved D. The CDR3 runs 15 residues. The CDR3 sequence: CASSLGPSSYNEQFF. The CDR3 nucleotides read TGTGCCAGCAGCTTAGGCCCGAGCTCCTACAATGAGCAGTTCTTC.

This clonotype was seen ten or more times. This rearrangement joins TRBV11-2 to TRBJ2-2, with D unclear. Trimming left V 4 bases short and J 0 bases short, with 6 bases between. The CDR3 is 14 residues long. Germline assignment: CDR1 SGHAT and CDR2 FQNNGV. CDR3 DNA sequence: TGTGCCAGCAGCTATTCCCCGAACACCGGGGAGCTGTTTTTT. It specifies CASSYSPNTGELFF. The variable domain in full, with the rest retrieved from reference TRBV11-2 and TRBJ2-2, is EAGVAQSPRYKIIEKRQSVAFWCNPISGHATLYWYQQILGQGPKLLIQFQNNGVVDDSQLPKDRFSAERLKGVDSTLKIQPAKLEDSAVYLCASSYSPNTGELFFGEGSRLTVL.

A note on this clonotype: Given a much more abundant clone one base away, this may be a read error. The V and J genes are TRBV7-8 and TRBJ2-7, with 12 nucleotides matching TRBD2. Germline trimming cut 1 base from V and 6 bases from J; bases unmatched to any gene: 7. The length of the CDR3 is 16 residues. CDR1 and CDR2 from the germline V gene are SGHVS and FQNEAQ. The CDR3 sequence: CASSLEATSGGLEQYF. The CDR3 DNA reads as TGTGCCAGCAGCTTAGAGGCGACTAGCGGGGGTCTCGAGCAGTACTTC.

There are many counts of this clonotype. The chain uses TRBV7-9 and TRBJ2-6, with 7 positions matching TRBD2. The CDR3 runs to 19 residues. V lost 3 bases, J lost 4 bases, and 15 bases stayed unmatched. Germline-derived CDR1 and CDR2 are SEHNR and FQNEAQ (reference sequence). CDR3 nucleotide sequence: TGTGCCAGCAGCTTGGGAGTACTGGGACTACACTCCGGGGCCAACGTCCTGACTTTC. Translating gives CASSLGVLGLHSGANVLTF.

In this sample, this clonotype turned up a few times. The chain recombines TRBV7-7 with TRBJ2-2, with D possibly matching TRBD2 (6 bases). Trimming left V 11 bases short and J 6 bases short, with 13 bases between. The CDR3 runs to 12 residues. Looked up from germline, CDR1 is SSHAT and CDR2 is FNYEAQ (reference sequence). The CDR3 loop reads CASGGTPGELFF. The CDR3 nucleotides read TGTGCCTCTGGGGGGACCCCCGGGGAGCTGTTTTTT.

This clonotype was seen a handful of times. The J gene is TRBJ1-5, the V gene TRBV19, with TRBD1 matching 9 bases. Per germline, CDR1 LNHDA and CDR2 SQIVND (reference sequence). This CDR3 spans 15 amino acids. The J segment lost 6 bases and the V segment lost 3 bases, leaving 6 bases of the junction unmatched. The CDR3 is CASSMSSTGGQPQHF. The DNA for the CDR3 is TGTGCCAGTAGTATGTCTTCGACAGGGGGTCAGCCCCAGCATTTT.

In the case of this clonotype: A read error may be the cause here, since a much bigger clone is one base away. The chain is built from TRBV7-3 and TRBJ2-2, with no clear D. From germline, CDR1 is SGHTA and CDR2 FQGTGA. This CDR3 spans 15 amino acids. CDR3 in amino acids: CASGLTTMGTGELFF. In nucleotides, the CDR3 is TGTGCCAGCGGCTTAACGACGATGGGCACCGGGGAGCTGTTTTTT.

The chain is built from TRBV12-3 or TRBV12-4 and TRBJ2-2, with D perhaps matching TRBD2 (5 bases). V lost 3 bases and J lost 0, with 17 bases in between. The CDR3 is made up of 18 amino acids. CDR3 region: CASSFEREFLSNTGELFF. The CDR3 nucleotides are TGTGCCAGCAGTTTTGAGAGGGAGTTCCTTTCGAACACCGGGGAGCTGTTTTTT.

On this clonotype: This may be a read error, as it is one base from a much larger clone. This rearrangement joins TRBV7-6 to TRBJ2-3; 7 bases match TRBD1. This CDR3 has 18 amino acids. Germline values: CDR1 SGHVS, CDR2 FNYEAQ. The CDR3 DNA follows: TGTGCCAACAGCCCCGTTTTTAGGGGGACAGAAAGCACAGATACGCAGTATTTT. Protein sequence: CANSPVFRGTESTDTQYF.

The gene calls are TRBV27 and TRBJ2-3, with D possibly TRBD2 on 6 matching bases. From germline, CDR1 is MNHEY and CDR2 SMNVEV (reference sequence). V was pared by 2 bases and J by 4 bases, with 13 bases between. The CDR3 length is 15 residues. CDR3 DNA: TGTGCCAGCAGTTTAGGACTACCTACTTCAGATACGCAGTATTTT. It specifies CASSLGLPTSDTQYF.

The chain is built from TRBV4-1 and TRBJ2-3; the D gene is possibly TRBD2 (5 bases). Trimming cost V 3 bases and J 6 bases, with 13 bases left between them. Germline V gene data show CDR1 as MGHRA and CDR2 as YSYEKL. The CDR3 spans 14 residues. The DNA for the CDR3 is TGCGCCAGCAGCCAGGGTACTAGAGCTGATACGCAGTATTTT. Protein sequence: CASSQGTRADTQYF.

V usage is TRBV6-2 or TRBV6-3 and J usage is TRBJ2-7; perhaps TRBD1 as D (6 bases). Germline values: CDR1 MNHEY, CDR2 SVGEGT. V was trimmed by 4 bases and J by 2 bases, leaving 15 bases between them. The CDR3 is made up of 15 amino acids. The chain's CDR3 is CASSWISGEPYEQYV. The CDR3 DNA sequence: TGTGCCAGCAGTTGGATTTCAGGGGAGCCCTACGAGCAGTACGTC.

V usage is TRBV19 and J usage is TRBJ2-1; the D gene is possibly TRBD1 (5 bases). The germline gives CDR1 LNHDA, CDR2 SQIVND (reference sequence). The V gene lost 2 bases and the J gene lost 8 bases, with 22 bases spanning the gap. The CDR3 loop spans 17 amino acids. The CDR3 bases are TGTGCCAGTAGTATATGGCTGGCAGGGATTGCAGACGATGAGCAGTTCTTC. This encodes CASSIWLAGIADDEQFF.

This clonotype was counted a few times. The rearrangement joins TRBV2 to TRBJ1-6; 10 bases are shared with TRBD1. Germline V gene sequence: CDR1 SNHLY, CDR2 FYNNEI. The CDR3 extends over 18 amino acids. The trim removed 5 bases at V and 2 bases at J, leaving 9 bases unmatched. The CDR3 protein is CASSSSGTGDTYNSPLHF. CDR3 coding DNA: TGTGCCAGCAGTTCTTCCGGGACAGGGGATACCTATAATTCACCCCTCCACTTT.

In DNA, the CDR3 is TGTGCCAGTAGTATCCTCGGGGATTACACTGAAGCTTTCTTT. Translated, it gives CASSILGDYTEAFF. The genes are TRBV19 and TRBJ1-1; D is unclear. Trimming removed 3 bases at V and 3 bases at J, with 11 bases between. Germline assignment: CDR1 LNHDA and CDR2 SQIVND (reference sequence). CDR3 length: 14 residues.